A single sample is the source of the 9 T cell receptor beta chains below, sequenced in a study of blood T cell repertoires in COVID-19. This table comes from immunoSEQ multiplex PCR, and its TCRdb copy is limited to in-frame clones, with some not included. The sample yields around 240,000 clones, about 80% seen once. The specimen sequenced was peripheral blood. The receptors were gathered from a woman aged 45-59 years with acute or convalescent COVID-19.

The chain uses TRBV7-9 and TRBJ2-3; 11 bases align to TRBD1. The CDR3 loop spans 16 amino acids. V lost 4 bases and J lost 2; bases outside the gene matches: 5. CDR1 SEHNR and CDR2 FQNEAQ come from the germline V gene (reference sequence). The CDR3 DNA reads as TGTGCCAGCAGCTCGGGACAGGGGGGGATCACAGATACGCAGTATTTT. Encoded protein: CASSSGQGGITDTQYF.

The CDR3 loop is CASTGLAGTDTQYF. CDR3 coding DNA: TGTGCCAGCACGGGACTAGCGGGAACAGATACGCAGTATTTT. This chain joins TRBV6-6 and TRBJ2-3, with TRBD2 matching 13 bases. Germline loops: CDR1 MNHNY, CDR2 SVGAGI (reference sequence). Trimming removed 7 bases from V and 3 bases from J; junction bases left unmatched: 1. The CDR3 covers 14 residues.

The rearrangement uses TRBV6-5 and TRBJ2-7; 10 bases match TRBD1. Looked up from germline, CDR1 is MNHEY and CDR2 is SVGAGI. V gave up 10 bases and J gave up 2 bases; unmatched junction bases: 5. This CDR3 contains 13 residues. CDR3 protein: CAIPGTGAYEQYF. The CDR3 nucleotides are TGTGCCATCCCCGGGACAGGGGCCTACGAGCAGTACTTC.

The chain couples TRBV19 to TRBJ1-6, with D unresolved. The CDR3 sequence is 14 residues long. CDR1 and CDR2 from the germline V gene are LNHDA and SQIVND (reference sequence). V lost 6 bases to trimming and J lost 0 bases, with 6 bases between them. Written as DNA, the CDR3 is TGTGCCAGTAGCGGGAGCTCCTATAATTCACCCCTCCACTTT. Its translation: CASSGSSYNSPLHF.

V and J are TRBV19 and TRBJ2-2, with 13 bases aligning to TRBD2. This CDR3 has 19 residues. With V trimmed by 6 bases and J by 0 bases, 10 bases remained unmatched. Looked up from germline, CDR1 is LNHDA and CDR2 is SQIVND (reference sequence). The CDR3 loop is CASRTGLAGALSNTGELFF. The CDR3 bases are TGTGCCAGTAGAACAGGACTAGCGGGGGCTCTTTCGAACACCGGGGAGCTGTTTTTT.

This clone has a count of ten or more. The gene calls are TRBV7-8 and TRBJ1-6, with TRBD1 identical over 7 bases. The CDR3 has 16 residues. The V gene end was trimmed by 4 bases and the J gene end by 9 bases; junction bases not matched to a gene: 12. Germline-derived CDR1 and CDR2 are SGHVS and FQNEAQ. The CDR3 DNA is TGTGCCAGCAGCTCGACGACAGGGTTGGTCGGTTCACCCCTCCACTTT. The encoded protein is CASSSTTGLVGSPLHF.

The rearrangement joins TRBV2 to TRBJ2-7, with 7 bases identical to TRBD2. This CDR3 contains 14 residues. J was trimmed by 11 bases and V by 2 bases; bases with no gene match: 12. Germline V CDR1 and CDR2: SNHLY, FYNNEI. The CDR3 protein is CASSELADPIKKYF. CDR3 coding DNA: TGTGCCAGCAGTGAACTAGCGGACCCTATTAAGAAGTACTTC.

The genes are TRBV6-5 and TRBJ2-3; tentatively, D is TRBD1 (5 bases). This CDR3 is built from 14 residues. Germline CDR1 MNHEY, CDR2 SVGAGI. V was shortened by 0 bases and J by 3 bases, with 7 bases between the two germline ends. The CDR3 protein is CASSYSTATDTQYF. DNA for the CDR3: TGTGCCAGCAGTTACTCGACAGCGACAGATACGCAGTATTTT.

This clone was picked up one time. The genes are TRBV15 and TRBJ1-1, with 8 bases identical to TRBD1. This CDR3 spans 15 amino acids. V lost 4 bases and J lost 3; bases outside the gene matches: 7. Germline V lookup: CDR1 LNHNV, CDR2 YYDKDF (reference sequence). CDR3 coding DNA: TGTGCCACCAGCACTACCAACAGGGGGTACACTGAAGCTTTCTTT. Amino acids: CATSTTNRGYTEAFF.